What follows is one TCR beta chain and its context. What it binds is unknown. The authors made TCR beta cDNA libraries by 5'RACE template switching. This switching added a universal primer site and UMIs. TCRdb reworked the 5' RACE reads into one entry per CDR3 protein, no DNA. Its table records around 550,000 distinct CDR3 sequences. This record belongs to a study of T cells expressing NK-cell markers. The CDR3 sequence is 11 residues long. Germline loops: CDR1 MNHEY, CDR2 SVGAGI. The study, taken as a whole, reports: The contribution of dominant NKG2C+ clonotypes to CD8+ T cells in roughly six donors was roughly 1.0-8%. There were several donors in whom these clonotypes also led the CD3+CD56-NKG2C+ fraction.

The receptor comes from a young man in good health. The chain combines TRBV6-5 with TRBJ2-3. Sequencing used blood T cells: a sorted CD56 or NKG2C T cell subset, CD4+ or CD8+ T cells, or bulk PBMC T cells (not recorded which). The CDR3 loop reads CASSLGQTQYF.